The rows below give T cell receptor beta chains drawn from one sample of a study of blood T cell repertoires in COVID-19. Sequencing used immunoSEQ multiplex PCR; TCRdb keeps in-frame clones, though not all of them. The sample includes 200,000 or so clones, around 87% seen only once; the top ten take about 7%. The sample was PBMCs or T cells enriched from blood (not recorded which). These receptors originate from a man between 25 and 39 years old in a cohort exposed to, infected with or recovered from COVID-19 (not recorded which). CDR3s include the opening cysteine and the closing phenylalanine or tryptophan. Fields, in order: D gene, J gene, clone size, V gene, CDR3 protein, CDR3 DNA. D genes are given only for firm matches. Size is stated for part of the rows, as once, few or many counts, or as a class when the clone is expanded.

D: -; J: TRBJ2-3; size: -; V: TRBV28; CDR3: CASYTNSGPTDTQYF; DNA: TGTGCCAGCTACACTAATAGCGGACCCACAGATACGCAGTATTTT
D: -; J: TRBJ2-3; size: -; V: TRBV5-4; CDR3: CASSTSYGVGAGDTQYF; DNA: TGTGCCAGCAGCACCTCGTATGGGGTAGGAGCGGGAGATACGCAGTATTTT
D: TRBD2; J: TRBJ2-1; size: -; V: TRBV9; CDR3: CASSVGTSGRYNEQFF; DNA: TGTGCCAGCAGCGTAGGGACTAGCGGACGCTACAATGAGCAGTTCTTC
D: TRBD1; J: TRBJ2-7; size: -; V: TRBV28; CDR3: CASGAPGQGAYEQYF; DNA: TGTGCCAGCGGGGCACCGGGACAGGGGGCGTACGAGCAGTACTTC
D: -; J: TRBJ1-2; size: -; V: TRBV4-1; CDR3: CASSQVGGANYGYTF; DNA: TGCGCCAGCAGCCAAGTCGGGGGGGCGAACTATGGCTACACCTTC
D: TRBD1; J: TRBJ2-7; size: -; V: TRBV11-2; CDR3: CASSWRTGADSYEQYF; DNA: TGTGCCAGCAGCTGGAGGACAGGGGCCGACTCCTACGAGCAGTACTTC
D: TRBD1; J: TRBJ2-7; size: -; V: TRBV11-2; CDR3: CASSSRDSESYEQYF; DNA: TGTGCCAGCAGCTCCCGGGACAGCGAATCCTACGAGCAGTACTTC
D: -; J: TRBJ2-7; size: once; V: TRBV5-5; CDR3: CASSPTPPDNSYEQYF; DNA: TGTGCCAGCAGCCCTACTCCTCCGGACAATTCCTACGAGCAGTACTTC
D: -; J: TRBJ2-2; size: once; V: TRBV28; CDR3: CASSPGTMNTGELFF; DNA: TGTGCCAGCAGCCCCGGGACAATGAACACCGGGGAGCTGTTTTTT
D: TRBD2; J: TRBJ2-5; size: -; V: TRBV5-4; CDR3: CASSLGRAGLAYQETQYF; DNA: TGTGCCAGCAGCTTGGGACGTGCCGGACTAGCGTACCAAGAGACCCAGTACTTC
D: TRBD2; J: TRBJ2-2; size: -; V: TRBV10-3; CDR3: CAIRGTSGTGELFF; DNA: TGTGCCATCAGGGGGACTAGCGGGACCGGGGAGCTGTTTTTT
D: -; J: TRBJ1-2; size: -; V: TRBV7-9; CDR3: CASSFGYSDYGYTF; DNA: TGTGCCAGCAGCTTTGGGTATAGCGACTATGGCTACACCTTC
D: -; J: TRBJ1-5; size: few; V: TRBV3-1/TRBV3-2; CDR3: CASSLWGPNQPQHF; DNA: TGTGCCAGCAGCCTTTGGGGCCCCAATCAGCCCCAGCATTTT
D: -; J: TRBJ2-7; size: -; V: TRBV29-1; CDR3: CSVAMEGRAGEQYF; DNA: TGCAGCGTCGCAATGGAAGGGAGAGCGGGTGAGCAGTACTTC
D: -; J: TRBJ1-1; size: -; V: TRBV5-1; CDR3: CASSLEWPQMNTEAFF; DNA: TGCGCCAGCAGCTTGGAGTGGCCTCAGATGAACACTGAAGCTTTCTTT
D: -; J: TRBJ1-5; size: -; V: TRBV28; CDR3: CASSLSTVHQPQHF; DNA: TGTGCCAGCAGTTTATCGACTGTCCATCAGCCCCAGCATTTT
D: TRBD1; J: TRBJ1-1; size: many; V: TRBV6-5; CDR3: CASNEQGRNTEAFF; DNA: TGTGCCAGCAACGAACAGGGGCGAAACACTGAAGCTTTCTTT
D: -; J: TRBJ1-1; size: -; V: TRBV6-1; CDR3: CASSEGQGTNTEAFF; DNA: TGTGCCAGCAGTGAAGGGCAGGGAACGAACACTGAAGCTTTCTTT
D: -; J: TRBJ1-6; size: -; V: TRBV28; CDR3: CASTSGGANSPLHF; DNA: TGTGCCAGCACCTCGGGGGGCGCAAATTCACCCCTCCACTTT
D: TRBD1; J: TRBJ1-1; size: -; V: TRBV2; CDR3: CASSVRGLTEAFF; DNA: TGTGCCAGCAGTGTCAGGGGGCTAACTGAAGCTTTCTTT
D: -; J: TRBJ1-4; size: -; V: TRBV29-1; CDR3: CSVEEQEKLFF; DNA: TGCAGCGTTGAAGAGCAGGAAAAACTGTTTTTT
D: -; J: TRBJ1-5; size: -; V: TRBV7-9; CDR3: CASSLGWESNQPQHF; DNA: TGTGCCAGCAGCCTAGGGTGGGAGAGCAATCAGCCCCAGCATTTT
D: TRBD1; J: TRBJ2-7; size: once; V: TRBV5-1; CDR3: CASSLGGTGGNEQYF; DNA: TGCGCCAGCAGCTTGGGAGGGACAGGGGGCAACGAGCAGTACTTC
D: -; J: TRBJ2-2; size: -; V: TRBV21-1; CDR3: CASSKGKGRTGGVTGELFF; DNA: TGTGCCAGCAGCAAAGGAAAGGGTAGGACAGGGGGAGTCACCGGGGAGCTGTTTTTT
D: TRBD2; J: TRBJ2-1; size: -; V: TRBV5-1; CDR3: CASSLPLRLAGANEQFF; DNA: TGCGCCAGCAGCTTGCCCCTAAGACTAGCGGGAGCCAATGAGCAGTTCTTC
D: -; J: TRBJ2-7; size: once; V: TRBV27; CDR3: CASSFGGDPYEQYF; DNA: TGTGCCAGCAGTTTTGGAGGGGACCCCTACGAGCAGTACTTC
D: TRBD1; J: TRBJ1-5; size: -; V: TRBV5-8; CDR3: CASSWMGQGDNQPQHF; DNA: TGTGCCAGCAGCTGGATGGGACAGGGGGACAATCAGCCCCAGCATTTT
D: -; J: TRBJ2-3; size: -; V: TRBV9; CDR3: CASSADRDTRTDTQYF; DNA: TGTGCCAGCAGCGCAGACCGGGACACCCGCACAGATACGCAGTATTTT
D: -; J: TRBJ1-4; size: few; V: TRBV27; CDR3: CASSFIGATNEKLFF; DNA: TGTGCCAGCAGTTTCATCGGGGCAACTAATGAAAAACTGTTTTTT
D: -; J: TRBJ2-3; size: -; V: TRBV28; CDR3: CASSRPDSRRADAQYF; DNA: TGTGCCAGCAGTAGACCCGACAGCCGACGGGCAGATGCGCAGTATTTT
D: -; J: TRBJ1-1; size: -; V: TRBV5-8; CDR3: CASSRGHLNTEAFF; DNA: TGTGCCAGCAGCAGGGGTCACTTGAACACTGAAGCTTTCTTT